This T cell receptor beta chain stems from a study of blood T cell repertoires in COVID-19. In the study overall: Donors in the United States, Italy and Spain gave samples during acute or convalescent COVID-19. PBMCs, B-cell-depleted T cells, or T cells were the source of the cDNA or gDNA that made up the material.

The CDR3 sequence is 12 residues long. V lost 7 bases to trimming and J lost 5 bases, with 11 bases between them. Authors' data handling: Reference gene primer amplification gave estimated nucleated cell counts. Assay used: immunoSEQ multiplex PCR; TCRdb lists only in-frame clones, some missing. V, J and clone size are those of that table, while D and trimming were read from the DNA. Among roughly 55,000 clones, roughly 79% were seen once, and the ten largest hold about 15%. V and J are TRBV12-3 or TRBV12-4 and TRBJ1-1; D gene ambiguous. The sample was peripheral blood. The source of this sequence is a human donor with active or convalescent COVID-19. The donor label of this sample is uncertain. The CDR3 is CASTGDGTEAFF. CDR3 nucleotides: TGTGCCAGCACCGGAGATGGGACTGAAGCTTTCTTT.